This TCR beta chain was identified during a study of regulatory T cells in long-lasting Graves disease. Whole-study context: New Graves' disease cases had less than 3 months of antithyroid drugs.

Points from the study as a whole: Having few samples may have compromised the accuracy.

Through Arm-PCR of CDR3 regions and iRepertoire HTBI primers, TCR beta libraries were built. TCRdb passed the multiplex PCR reads through MiXCR, listing each CDR3 protein once. This table has roughly 360,000 distinct CDR3 sequences, about an eighth appearing once. Time point: newly diagnosed GD, antithyroid drugs for less than 3 months. The TCR library used RNA extracted from PBMCs. The guidelines of the American Thyroid Association were the basis for diagnosing Graves' disease. The germline V gene has CDR1 SGHRS and CDR2 YFSETQ. Trimming took 2 bases from V and 0 from J; bases not matched to a gene: 4. CDR3 length: 18 residues. This clonotype has a handful of counts. Its antigen is still unknown. This sample also belongs to another study, concerning T cells in Graves' hyperthyroidism and ophthalmopathy.

The chain combines TRBV5-1 with TRBJ2-2; TRBD2 matches 13 bases. Sequencing used peripheral blood mononuclear cells (PBMCs), obtained at new diagnosis, from a patient treated with antithyroid drugs. This clonotype was sampled from a woman in her late teens or twenties with Graves disease. This CDR3 reads CASSFGLAGATNTGELFF. CDR3 in DNA: TGCGCCAGCAGCTTCGGACTAGCGGGGGCCACGAACACCGGGGAGCTGTTTTTT.